This TCR beta chain was retrieved from a study of T cells after yellow fever vaccination. This clonotype has only a few counts. The antigen is not known. CDR1 LNHDA and CDR2 SQIVND come from the germline V gene (reference sequence). V was shortened by 3 bases and J by 9 bases, with 15 bases between the two germline ends. There are 14 residues in the CDR3. Findings and caveats of the study: Post-booster repertoires again held most primary-vaccination clones (approximately 96% CD4, 75% to 90% CD8). The secondary response was weaker, and its peak arrived faster, on day 5 versus 15.

They built TCR cDNA with 5'RACE template switching, a step that put in a universal primer site and UMIs. In TCRdb, the 5' RACE reads were re-called with MiXCR into one record per CDR3 protein. The sample contains approximately 150,000 distinct CDR3 sequences, approximately 7.7% of which appear only once. This chain connects TRBV19 to TRBJ2-1, with D maybe TRBD1 (5 bases). This TCR derives from a man aged 25-45 years who received the YFV17D yellow fever vaccine. The material was CD4+ T cells sorted from PBMCs, obtained 5 days after the yellow fever booster vaccination. The CDR3 nucleotides read TGTGCCAGTAGTATGCAGGGTCGGATCTCTGAGCAGTTCTTC. Translation: CASSMQGRISEQFF.